This TCR beta chain was identified in a study of blood T cell repertoires in COVID-19. The overall study: Nucleic acid was either cDNA or gDNA, and it came from T cells, B-cell-depleted T cells, or PBMCs.

With 6 bases clipped from V and 6 bases from J, the junction kept 13 bases outside the gene matches. Germline V gene sequence: CDR1 MNHEY, CDR2 SMNVEV (reference sequence). The CDR3 loop spans 15 amino acids. Source study methods: Reference gene primer amplification gave nucleated cell count estimates. The data were produced by immunoSEQ multiplex PCR, yet TCRdb's version contains in-frame clones alone and is incomplete. V and J calls and clone size are copied from that table; D and trimming were computed from the DNA. Here the sample spans over 200,000 clones, around 90% being singletons. The clonotype was recovered from a man between 60 and 75 years old who had recovered from COVID-19. Specimen: peripheral blood. The chain has TRBV27 and TRBJ2-7, with TRBD2 matching over 8 bases. For the CDR3, the DNA is TGTGCCAGCAGCCCGTCCGGGACTAGTTTCGGCGAGCAGTACTTC. This translates into CASSPSGTSFGEQYF.